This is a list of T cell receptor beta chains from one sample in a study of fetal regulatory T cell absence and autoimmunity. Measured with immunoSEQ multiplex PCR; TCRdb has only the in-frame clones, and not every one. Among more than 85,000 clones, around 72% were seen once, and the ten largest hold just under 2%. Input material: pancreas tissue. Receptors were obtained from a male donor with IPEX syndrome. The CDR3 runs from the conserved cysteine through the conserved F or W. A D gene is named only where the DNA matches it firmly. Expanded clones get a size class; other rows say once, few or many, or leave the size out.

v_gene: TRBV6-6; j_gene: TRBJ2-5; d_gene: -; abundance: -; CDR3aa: CASSLQRETQYF; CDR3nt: TGTGCCAGCAGCTTACAGCGAGAGACCCAGTACTTC
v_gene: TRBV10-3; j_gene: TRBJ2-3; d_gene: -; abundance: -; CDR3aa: CAIKSGLSTDTQYF; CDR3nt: TGTGCCATCAAAAGCGGCCTTAGCACAGATACGCAGTATTTT
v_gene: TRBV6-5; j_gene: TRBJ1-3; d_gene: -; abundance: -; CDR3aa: CASSYGGPYVSDIYF; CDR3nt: TGTGCCAGCAGTTACGGGGGCCCTTATGTTTCCGACATATATTTT
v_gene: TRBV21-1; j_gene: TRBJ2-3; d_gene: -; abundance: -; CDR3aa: CASSKGTFARGSLEDTQYF; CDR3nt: -
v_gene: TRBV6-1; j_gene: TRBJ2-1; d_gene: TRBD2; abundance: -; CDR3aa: CASSALAGGPGEQFF; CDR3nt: TGTGCCAGCAGTGCACTAGCGGGAGGGCCGGGGGAGCAGTTCTTC
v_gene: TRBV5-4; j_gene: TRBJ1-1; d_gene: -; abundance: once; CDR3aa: CASSPGAASLFF; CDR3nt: TGTGCCAGCAGCCCGGGGGCAGCCTCGTTGTTCTTT
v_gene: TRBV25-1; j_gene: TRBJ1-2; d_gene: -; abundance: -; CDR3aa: CASSESGGWYGYTF; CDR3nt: TGTGCCAGCAGTGAATCCGGAGGATGGTATGGCTACACCTTC
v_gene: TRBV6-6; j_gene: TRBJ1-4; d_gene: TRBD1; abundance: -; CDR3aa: CASSYGQGEKLFF; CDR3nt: TGTGCCAGCAGTTACGGACAGGGTGAAAAACTGTTTTTT
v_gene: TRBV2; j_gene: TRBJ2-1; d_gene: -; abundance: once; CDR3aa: CASSAFLIAEGNEQFF; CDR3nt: TGTGCCAGCAGCGCCTTTCTGATAGCGGAGGGAAATGAGCAGTTCTTC
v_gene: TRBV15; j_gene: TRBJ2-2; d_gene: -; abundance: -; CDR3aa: CATSGLFTGELFF; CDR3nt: TGTGCCACCAGTGGGCTATTCACCGGGGAGCTGTTTTTT
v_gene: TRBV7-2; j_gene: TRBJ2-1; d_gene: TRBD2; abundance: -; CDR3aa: CASSSTSGASREQFF; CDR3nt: TGTGCCAGCAGCTCGACTAGCGGGGCCTCCCGGGAGCAGTTCTTC
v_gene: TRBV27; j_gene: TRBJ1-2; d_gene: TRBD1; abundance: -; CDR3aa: CASRQGDYGYTF; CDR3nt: TGTGCCAGCAGACAGGGGGACTATGGCTACACCTTC
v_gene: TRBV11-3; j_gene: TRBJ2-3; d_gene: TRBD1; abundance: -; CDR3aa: CASSLGDRGTDTQYF; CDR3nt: TGTGCCAGCAGCTTAGGGGACAGGGGGACAGATACGCAGTATTTT
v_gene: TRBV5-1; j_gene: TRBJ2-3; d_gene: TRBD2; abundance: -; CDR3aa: CASSSLAGGWTDTQYF; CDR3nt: TGCGCCAGCAGCTCCCTAGCGGGAGGGTGGACAGATACGCAGTATTTT
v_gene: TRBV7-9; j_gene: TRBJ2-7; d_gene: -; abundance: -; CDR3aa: CASRSGGPYEQYF; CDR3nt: TGTGCCAGCAGATCCGGGGGACCCTACGAGCAGTACTTC
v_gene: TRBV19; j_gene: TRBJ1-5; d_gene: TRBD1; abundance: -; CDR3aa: CASSTGGSNQPQHF; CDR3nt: TGTGCCAGTAGTACAGGGGGAAGCAATCAGCCCCAGCATTTT
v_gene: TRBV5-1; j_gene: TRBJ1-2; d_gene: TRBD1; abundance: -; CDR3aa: CASSSPGQSPNYGYTF; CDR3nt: TGCGCCAGCAGCTCGCCGGGACAGTCCCCTAACTATGGCTACACCTTC
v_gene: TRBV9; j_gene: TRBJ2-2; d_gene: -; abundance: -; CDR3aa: CASSGLVTGELFF; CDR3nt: TGTGCCAGCAGCGGACTAGTCACCGGGGAGCTGTTTTTT
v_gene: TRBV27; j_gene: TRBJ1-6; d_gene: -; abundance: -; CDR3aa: CASSLYLGVESNSPLHF; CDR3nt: TGTGCCAGCAGTTTATACCTGGGAGTGGAGTCTAATTCACCCCTCCACTTT
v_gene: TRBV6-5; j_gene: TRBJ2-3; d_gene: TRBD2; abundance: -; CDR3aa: CASSPSGVSTDTQYF; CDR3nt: TGTGCCAGCAGTCCTAGCGGGGTGAGCACAGATACGCAGTATTTT
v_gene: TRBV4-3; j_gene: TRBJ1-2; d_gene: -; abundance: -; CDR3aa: CASSQYVRGRDGYTF; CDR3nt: TGCGCCAGCAGCCAATATGTACGGGGGCGTGATGGCTACACCTTC
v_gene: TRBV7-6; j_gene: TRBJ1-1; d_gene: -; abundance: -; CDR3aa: CASSSGQNTEAFF; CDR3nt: TGTGCCAGCAGCTCGGGACAGAACACTGAAGCTTTCTTT
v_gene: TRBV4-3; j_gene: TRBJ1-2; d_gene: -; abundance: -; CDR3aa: CASSQEGYGYTF; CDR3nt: TGCGCCAGCAGCCAAGAGGGTTATGGCTACACCTTC
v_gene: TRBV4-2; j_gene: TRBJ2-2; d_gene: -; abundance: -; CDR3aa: CASRGLNTGELFF; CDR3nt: TGTGCCAGCAGAGGACTGAACACCGGGGAGCTGTTTTTT
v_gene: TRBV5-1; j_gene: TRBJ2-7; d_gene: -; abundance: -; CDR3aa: CASSLGTRNEQYF; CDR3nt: TGCGCCAGCAGCTTGGGGACCAGGAACGAGCAGTACTTC
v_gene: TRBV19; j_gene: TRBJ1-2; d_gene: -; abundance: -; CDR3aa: CASRSYGYTF; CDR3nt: TGTGCCAGTCGGTCCTATGGCTACACCTTC
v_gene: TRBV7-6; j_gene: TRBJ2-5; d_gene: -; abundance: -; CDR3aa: CASSFGYQETQYF; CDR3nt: TGTGCCAGCAGCTTCGGCTACCAAGAGACCCAGTACTTC